The rows below give T cell receptor beta chains drawn from one sample of a study of graft-versus-host responses after intestinal transplantation. Antigens of these TCRs are unknown. Produced via immunoSEQ multiplex PCR; TCRdb's table is partial and in-frame only. Of approximately 54,000 clones listed, approximately 84% were seen once; the top ten hold over 0.45%. This specimen consisted of unstimulated CD4+ T cells sorted from spleen or lymph node cells, obtained before transplant. Every receptor here comes from a human donor who was the organ donor for an intestinal transplant. Both conserved end residues are part of each CDR3. The D gene is left open where the match is weak. Clone size is given for some rows only: seen once, a few or many times, or a class if the clone is expanded.

v_call,d_call,clone_size,j_call,cdr3_nt,cdr3_aa
TRBV25-1,-,-,TRBJ2-3,TGTGCCAGCAGTGTTTTGGATACGCAGTATTTT,CASSVLDTQYF
TRBV29-1,-,-,TRBJ2-3,TGCAGCGTTGTTCAGGGGACACAGGGCACAGATACGCAGTATTTT,CSVVQGTQGTDTQYF
TRBV6-5,-,-,TRBJ2-1,TGTGCCAGCAGAATTAGCGGAGGAGACAATGAGCAGTTCTTC,CASRISGGDNEQFF
TRBV9,-,-,TRBJ1-4,TGTGCCAGCAGCGAGGGGGGCAGGACGAAAAATGAAAAACTGTTTTTT,CASSEGGRTKNEKLFF
TRBV2,TRBD2,-,TRBJ2-3,TGTGCCAGCAGTGAAGTTGGTCGAGCGGGGGGGGCAGATACGCAGTATTTT,CASSEVGRAGGADTQYF
TRBV4-3,-,-,TRBJ1-4,TGCGCCAGCAGCCAAGCCTTCAGGGGAGGTAATGAAAAACTGTTTTTT,CASSQAFRGGNEKLFF
TRBV6-6,TRBD2,-,TRBJ2-2,TGTGCCAGCAGTCAACTAGCGTTCGGTACCGGGGAGCTGTTTTTT,CASSQLAFGTGELFF
TRBV5-1,TRBD2,few,TRBJ2-2,TGCGCCAGCAGCTCGCGTTTTGGGGAGGGGACCGGGGAGCTGTTTTTT,CASSSRFGEGTGELFF
TRBV30,-,once,TRBJ1-1,TGTGCCTTGAGTCCCCCAACAGCCCTAGTGAACACTGAAGCTTTCTTT,CALSPPTALVNTEAFF
TRBV5-1,-,-,TRBJ1-1,TGCGCCAGCAGCTTGGTATTCAAGGACACTGAAGCTTTCTTT,CASSLVFKDTEAFF
TRBV2,TRBD1,once,TRBJ2-7,TGTGCCAGCAGCCGGGACAGCTCCTACGAGCAGTACTTC,CASSRDSSYEQYF
TRBV19,TRBD1,-,TRBJ2-6,TGTGCCAGTAGTAAGGGGGGACAGGGTTTTAAGGCTGGGGCCAACGTCCTGACTTTC,CASSKGGQGFKAGANVLTF
TRBV10-3,TRBD2,-,TRBJ2-3,TGTGCCAGCCATTTCGGGGGGGCCACAGATACGCAGTATTTT,CASHFGGATDTQYF
TRBV5-1,TRBD2,-,TRBJ2-3,TGCGCCAGCAGCCCCCTTGGCGGGGGGACCGGAGATACGCAGTATTTT,CASSPLGGGTGDTQYF
TRBV30,-,-,TRBJ1-1,TGTGCCTGCTACAGGACGGTAAAAAACTGGAACACTGAAGCTTTCTTT,CACYRTVKNWNTEAFF
TRBV9,TRBD2,-,TRBJ2-1,TGTGCCAGCAGCGCTCCGGGACTAGGCTACAATGAGCAGTTCTTC,CASSAPGLGYNEQFF
TRBV2,TRBD2,-,TRBJ2-2,TGTGCCAGCAGGAGCGGGGGGAACACCGGGGAGCTGTTTTTT,CASRSGGNTGELFF
TRBV2,-,-,TRBJ1-1,TGTGCCAGCAGGAACAGTGCTGAAGCTTTCTTT,CASRNSAEAFF
TRBV2,TRBD1,few,TRBJ1-1,TGTGCCAGCAGTAGAAGGGGGCTGAACACTGAAGCTTTCTTT,CASSRRGLNTEAFF
TRBV7-2,-,-,TRBJ1-5,TGTGCCAGCAGCTTAGCTTGGGGGAGGGGCCAGCCCCAGCATTTT,CASSLAWGRGQPQHF
TRBV5-6,-,-,TRBJ1-2,TGTGCCAGCAGCTTGTTTACCCAGCCCTATGGCTACACCTTC,CASSLFTQPYGYTF
TRBV30,TRBD2,-,TRBJ2-7,TGTGCCTGGACAGGGGGACTAGCGGGGAAGAACTTC,CAWTGGLAGKNF
TRBV6-5,-,-,TRBJ1-3,TGTGCCAGCAGCGCCTCCCATAATTCGGGAAACACCATATATTTT,CASSASHNSGNTIYF
TRBV5-4,TRBD2,-,TRBJ2-2,TGTGCCAGCAGCTTGGTTCCCTTGGGAGGGAGGAACACCGGGGAGCTGTTTTTT,CASSLVPLGGRNTGELFF
TRBV7-9,-,few,TRBJ2-3,TGTGCCAGCAGCCCCGGGACGGCCACCAGGTCAGATACGCAGTATTTT,CASSPGTATRSDTQYF
TRBV6-5,TRBD1,-,TRBJ2-2,TGTGCCAGCAGCAGGGACAGGGCTTTAACCGGGGAGCTGTTTTTT,CASSRDRALTGELFF
TRBV10-2,-,-,TRBJ1-3,TGCGCCAGCAGTGAGGGCCATCCTGGAAACACCATATATTTT,CASSEGHPGNTIYF
TRBV6-1,-,-,TRBJ2-7,TGTGCCAGCAGTGAAGCTCTCAGGGGCACCTACGAGCAGTACTTC,CASSEALRGTYEQYF
TRBV7-6,-,-,TRBJ1-2,TGTGCCAGCAGCTTAGCCCAGGGCCTTGGCTACACCTTC,CASSLAQGLGYTF
TRBV27,-,-,TRBJ2-3,TGTGCCAGCAGTTTAGTCAGGGGACCAAGTTTAACAGATACGCAGTATTTT,CASSLVRGPSLTDTQYF
TRBV5-4,-,once,TRBJ1-4,TGTGCCAGCAGCTTAGGGGGGGCTAATGAAAAACTGTTTTTT,CASSLGGANEKLFF
TRBV7-2,-,-,TRBJ1-4,TGTGCCAGCAGCCTAAACTTTAATGAAAAACTGTTTTTT,CASSLNFNEKLFF